This T cell receptor (beta chain) was sequenced in a study of early T cells in non-severe SARS-CoV-2 infection (dated by TCRdb to the early 2020s). The study in broad terms: TCR sequencing used bulk RNA from unsorted whole blood, so alpha and beta chains could not be paired. Broad study findings and their caveats: Matching against VDJdb was skewed toward anti-spike CD8 responses, likely underestimated virus-specific expansions, and missed private and CD4 specificities.

The library was generated by 5' RACE. The instrument was a NextSeq 500. Unique molecular identifiers were attached to individual cDNA molecules in the TCR library protocol so that sequencing error and PCR bias could be corrected. Both TCR alpha and beta chains were sequenced, and tight co-correlation was observed between alpha and beta sequence abundances in each sample. Concerning the study's data processing: V gene, J gene and CDR3 annotation of TCR sequences was performed with Decombinator V4. Expanded TCRs were defined as changing significantly between any two time points under a Poisson model with p below 0.0001. TCR abundances were normalised to the total number of TCRs sequenced per sample and expressed as counts per million. TRAV1-2 paired with TRAJ12, TRAJ20 or TRAJ33 defined MAIT TCRs, while TRAV10 paired with TRAJ18 defined iNKT TCRs. VDJdb, accessed 1 November 2021, was searched for CMV, EBV and SARS-CoV-2 annotated TCRs, with TCRs annotated for multiple antigens excluded. TCRdb reprocessing: public reads trimmed at Q25 with fastp, clones called with MiXCR, in-frame beta chains kept. Rows matching on CDR3 protein sequence are summarized as one entry with the most common DNA and genes. The V and J calls follow TCRdb's processing rather than the paper's. In this sample the table shows roughly 56,000 distinct CDR3 sequences, 7% to 10% of which occur a single time. The top ten hold around 4.2% of the sample.

For this clonotype: Its antigen is unknown. No quality values exist for individual bases; no much larger clone is one base distant.

At the junction V is shortened by 7 bases and J by 3 bases, with 16 bases in between. The CDR3 numbers 14 residues from cysteine through phenylalanine. The retained sequence is limited to the CDR3, 42 bases, with the frame set at the first base. Looking up the germline V gene yields CDR1 MNHNS and CDR2 SASEGT. A case-control design nested within a healthcare worker cohort in London, UK, was used, with weekly nasopharyngeal swab PCR tests and blood sampling performed. Healthcare workers were enrolled in the week of the UK lockdown, from 23 to 31 March 2020, and were followed every week for up to roughly 16 weeks.

The sequence was obtained from an adult who was a healthcare worker with PCR-confirmed SARS-CoV-2 infection or an uninfected control (not recorded which). The chain links TRBV6-1 with TRBJ2-7; a confident D gene designation cannot be given. The specimen was whole blood. The bases are TGTGCCAGCACATCAGGTTCTCTAATCTACGAGCAGTACTTC. It codes for CASTSGSLIYEQYF.